The 30 T cell receptor beta chains reported below all come from one sample, sequenced in a study of beta chain features in type 1 diabetes. As every portion of the isolated RNA was reverse transcribed, the sequencing read expressed TCRB transcripts. Here immunoSEQ multiplex PCR was the method, and the copy in TCRdb shows in-frame clones only, minus some. The data show approximately 380,000 clones, with about 16% seen just once and around 0.02% held by the top ten. The sample comprised naive CD4+ T cells from blood. These receptors were obtained from a woman between 18 and 29 years old in good health.

This clone turned up a few times. The rearrangement joins TRBV7-2 to TRBJ2-5, with 9 bases aligning to TRBD2. The CDR3 is 18 residues long. V shed 1 base and J 5 bases; nucleotides not matched to a gene: 14. Germline-derived CDR1 and CDR2 are SGHTA and FQGNSA. The CDR3 loop reads CASSLESAGGPVLETQYF. The DNA of the CDR3 is TGTGCCAGCAGCTTAGAATCGGCGGGAGGGCCGGTATTGGAGACCCAGTACTTC.

This clone occurred a few times. The chain has TRBV27 and TRBJ1-1; D gene ambiguous. Trimming took 5 bases from V and 1 from J, leaving 11 bases between them. The germline V gene has CDR1 MNHEY and CDR2 SMNVEV (reference sequence). The CDR3 runs to 14 residues. This CDR3 reads CASSQLRGNTEAFF. The CDR3 DNA is TGTGCCAGCAGTCAATTACGGGGGAACACTGAAGCTTTCTTT.

This clone turned up a few times. The rearrangement uses TRBV28 and TRBJ2-5, with 8 positions matching TRBD1. Germline CDR1 is MDHEN and CDR2 is SYDVKM. J gave up 3 bases and V 5 bases, and 8 bases lay outside the gene matches. The CDR3 is made up of 15 amino acids. The CDR3 reads CASSASRTGKETQYF. The DNA for the CDR3 is TGTGCCAGCAGTGCGTCCCGGACAGGGAAAGAGACCCAGTACTTC.

The V gene is TRBV7-8, the J gene TRBJ1-2; no reliable D call. The CDR3 contains 15 residues. Germline V gene sequence: CDR1 SGHVS, CDR2 FQNEAQ. Trimming removed 3 bases from V and 1 base from J, with 12 bases in between. CDR3 amino acids: CASSFSQAFNYGYTF. DNA of the CDR3: TGTGCCAGCAGCTTTTCCCAGGCCTTTAACTATGGCTACACCTTC. Full variable domain (outside the CDR3, taken from reference TRBV7-8 and TRBJ1-2): GAGVSQSPRYKVAKRGQDVALRCDPISGHVSLFWYQQALGQGPEFLTYFQNEAQLDKSGLPSDRFFAERPEGSVSTLKIQRTQQEDSAVYLCASSFSQAFNYGYTFGSGTRLTVV.

This clone is a singleton in its sample. For the CDR3, the DNA is TGTGCCAGCAGTTACGCGGGCAGGGGGCCGGGGACCCAGTACTTC. Amino acids: CASSYAGRGPGTQYF. The chain joins TRBV6-5 to TRBJ2-5; TRBD1 matches 8 bases. The germline V gene encodes CDR1 MNHEY and CDR2 SVGAGI. With 2 bases clipped from V and 7 bases from J, the junction kept 9 bases outside the gene matches. CDR3 length equals 15 residues.

V and J are TRBV7-9 and TRBJ2-5; TRBD2 is a possible D gene (5 bases). The CDR3 is 15 amino acids. V lost 2 bases and J 5 bases, leaving 15 bases between the germline ends. Germline CDR1 reads SEHNR; CDR2 reads FQNEAQ (reference sequence). Here the CDR3 reads CASSLRSGVPETQYF. CDR3 nucleotides: TGTGCCAGCAGCTTACGGTCCGGGGTGCCGGAGACCCAGTACTTC.

The rearrangement links TRBV2 to TRBJ2-1; possible D gene TRBD1, 5 bases. This CDR3 has 16 residues. CDR1 and CDR2 from the germline V gene are SNHLY and FYNNEI. Trimming stripped 0 bases from V and 2 bases from J, with 11 bases between. The CDR3 sequence is CASSEAKGSPYNEQFF. The CDR3 DNA is TGTGCCAGCAGTGAAGCTAAGGGGTCACCCTACAATGAGCAGTTCTTC.

V is TRBV28 and J is TRBJ1-5; D unresolved. The CDR3 spans 14 residues. Trimming pared 2 bases from V and 7 bases from J, leaving 12 bases between. CDR1 is MDHEN and CDR2 is SYDVKM in the germline V gene. CDR3 sequence (DNA): TGTGCCAGCAGTTTAAATCAGGCCCTCCAGCCCCAGCATTTT. Its protein product is CASSLNQALQPQHF.

The V call is TRBV5-1, the J call TRBJ2-2; D is perhaps TRBD1 (6 bases). V shed 0 bases and J shed 7 bases, with 13 bases lying between them. The germline V gene encodes CDR1 SGHRS and CDR2 YFSETQ. The CDR3 consists of 15 residues. The CDR3 protein is CASSLGGQYSGELFF. CDR3 DNA: TGCGCCAGCAGCTTGGGAGGACAGTACAGCGGGGAGCTGTTTTTT.

The genes are TRBV29-1 and TRBJ1-5; a possible D gene is TRBD1 (5 bases). The CDR3 spans 14 residues. V was clipped by 5 bases and J by 0 bases, with 11 bases between them. Germline CDR1 SQVTM, CDR2 ANQGSEA. CDR3 in amino acids: CSVRGLNSNQPQHF. The CDR3 region has the DNA TGCAGCGTTCGGGGGTTGAATAGCAATCAGCCCCAGCATTTT.

CDR3 amino acids: CAISMGQGVGGYTF. CDR3 sequence (DNA): TGTGCCATCAGCATGGGACAGGGTGTAGGTGGCTACACCTTC. This chain connects TRBV10-3 to TRBJ1-2; 9 positions agree with TRBD1. After removal of 6 bases from V and 7 bases from J, the junction contained 9 bases not matched to a gene. This CDR3 is built from 14 residues. CDR1 is ENHRY and CDR2 is SYGVKD in the germline V gene.

This chain links TRBV7-2 with TRBJ2-7; D gene ambiguous. Germline assignment: CDR1 SGHTA and CDR2 FQGNSA. V was pared by 2 bases and J by 6 bases, with 14 bases between. The CDR3 totals 14 residues. CDR3 residues: CASSLTQTNLEQYF. DNA of the CDR3: TGTGCCAGCAGCTTAACACAGACGAATCTCGAGCAGTACTTC.

V and J are TRBV30 and TRBJ2-7, with TRBD2 identical over 14 bases. V trimming: 2 bases; J trimming: 7 bases; junction bases outside the gene matches: 7. The CDR3 extends over 15 amino acids. The germline CDR1 and CDR2 sequences are GTSNPN and SVGIG (reference sequence). DNA for the CDR3: TGTGCCTGGAGTAGACTAGCGGGAGGGTGGGGGGAGCAGTACTTC. As protein: CAWSRLAGGWGEQYF.

A note on this clone: A read error may account for a junction end that differs from germline. The gene calls are TRBV7-2 and TRBJ1-2, with 7 bases lining up with TRBD1. Looked up from germline, CDR1 is SGHTA and CDR2 is FQGNSA. The length of the CDR3 is 13 residues. The CDR3: CASGRGLIYGYTF. The CDR3 DNA sequence: TGCGCAAGTGGCAGGGGGTTGATCTATGGCTACACCTTC.

This clone was observed a handful of times. The V call is TRBV7-3, the J call TRBJ2-7; 8 nucleotides agree with TRBD1. The CDR3 consists of 16 residues. CDR1 SGHTA and CDR2 FQGTGA come from the germline V gene. Germline trimming cut 5 bases from V and 5 bases from J; bases unmatched to any gene: 14. CDR3 sequence (DNA): TGTGCCAGCAGCCCCCTTCCCGGGACAGGTGAACACGAGCAGTACTTC. Translation gives CASSPLPGTGEHEQYF.

Concerning this clone: The germline gene is not matched at one end of the junction; a read error may be the cause. The chain carries TRBV7-7 and TRBJ2-7; 7 nucleotides agree with TRBD1. Germline V gene data show CDR1 as SSHAT and CDR2 as FNYEAQ (reference sequence). This CDR3 has 14 residues. CDR3: CASSPGQNLYEQYF. For the CDR3, the DNA is TGTGCTAGCAGCCCGGGACAGAACCTCTACGAGCAGTACTTC. The variable domain in full, with the rest retrieved from reference TRBV7-7 and TRBJ2-7, is GAGVSQSPRYKVTKRGQDVTLRCDPISSHATLYWYQQALGQGPEFLTYFNYEAQPDKSGLPSDRFSAERPEGSISTLTIQRTEQRDSAMYRCASSPGQNLYEQYFGPGTRLTVT.

This clone turned up a few times. This rearrangement joins TRBV18 to TRBJ2-2; D might be TRBD1 (5 bases). With 4 bases removed from V and 7 bases from J, the gap between germline ends came to 10 bases. CDR3 length: 13 amino acids. The germline CDR1 and CDR2 sequences are KGHSH and LQKENI. The CDR3, as DNA: TGTGCCAGCTCACTCCAGGGCGACGGGGAGCTGTTTTTT. Translated: CASSLQGDGELFF.

The chain combines TRBV7-2 with TRBJ2-7, with TRBD1 matching 9 bases. This CDR3 contains 13 residues. The V segment lost 4 bases and the J segment 3 bases; nucleotides outside the gene matches: 1. From germline, CDR1 is SGHTA and CDR2 FQGNSA. CDR3: CASSWDRDYEQYF. CDR3 bases: TGTGCCAGCAGCTGGGACAGGGACTACGAGCAGTACTTC.

This clone appeared a few times. The genes are TRBV7-9 and TRBJ2-1; TRBD2 is a possible D gene (5 bases). This CDR3 is built from 15 residues. Trimming took 4 bases from V and 4 from J, leaving 14 bases between them. CDR1 is SEHNR and CDR2 is FQNEAQ in the germline V gene (reference sequence). The CDR3 spells CASSSEGRSYNEQFF. The CDR3, as DNA: TGTGCCAGCAGCTCCGAGGGTCGGAGTTACAATGAGCAGTTCTTC.

This sequence joins TRBV27 and TRBJ1-1, with no clear D. The CDR3 covers 11 residues. Germline V gene sequence: CDR1 MNHEY, CDR2 SMNVEV (reference sequence). V lost 5 bases, J lost 11 bases, and 12 bases lay in between. In DNA form, the CDR3 reads TGTGCCAGCAGTCCAACTGAAGAGGCTTTCTTT. Its protein product is CASSPTEEAFF.

The V and J genes are TRBV9 and TRBJ2-1; TRBD2 is a possible D gene (6 bases). Germline CDR1 is SGDLS and CDR2 is YYNGEE. V lost 0 bases and J 9 bases, leaving 10 bases between the germline ends. The CDR3 runs 13 residues. The CDR3 protein is CASSVAWRGEQFF. CDR3 nucleotides: TGTGCCAGCAGCGTAGCCTGGAGGGGTGAGCAGTTCTTC.

The gene calls are TRBV5-4 and TRBJ2-3, with D maybe TRBD2 (5 bases). The CDR3 has 15 residues. Per germline, CDR1 SGHNT and CDR2 YYREEE (reference sequence). Trimming left V 3 bases short and J 0 bases short, with 11 bases between. Here the CDR3 DNA reads TGTGCCAGCAGCTCCCCCGGACTTAGCACAGATACGCAGTATTTT. It specifies CASSSPGLSTDTQYF.

The chain is built from TRBV29-1 and TRBJ2-3; TRBD2 agrees at 7 bases. The CDR3 totals 14 residues. Germline trimming cut 7 bases from V and 8 bases from J; bases unmatched to any gene: 15. CDR1 and CDR2 (germline): SQVTM, ANQGSEA. The CDR3 protein is CSALRAGVSGTQYF. As DNA, the CDR3 is TGCAGCGCCCTCCGGGCGGGAGTATCGGGTACGCAGTATTTT.

In this sample, this clone turned up a few times. The genes are TRBV7-3 and TRBJ2-3; 8 bases fit TRBD1. The CDR3 has 15 amino acids. The V and J ends lost 3 bases and 5 bases, in that order; junction bases with no gene match: 7. The germline gives CDR1 SGHTA, CDR2 FQGTGA. The CDR3 region is CASSFLGQGGDTQYF. CDR3 nucleotide sequence: TGTGCCAGCAGCTTCCTTGGACAGGGTGGAGATACGCAGTATTTT.

This clone was observed a handful of times. The genes are TRBV28 and TRBJ2-1; D might be TRBD2 (5 bases). The CDR3 extends over 15 amino acids. The germline V and J ends were trimmed by 5 bases and 7 bases, with 18 bases remaining between them. The germline V gene has CDR1 MDHEN and CDR2 SYDVKM. CDR3 protein: CASSPEDLGWNEQFF. The CDR3 nucleotides are TGTGCCAGCAGTCCGGAGGATCTGGGGTGGAATGAGCAGTTCTTC.

This clone was seen more than once but under ten times. V usage is TRBV6-5 and J usage is TRBJ2-6; the match to TRBD2 covers 7 bases. The trim removed 6 bases at V and 3 bases at J, leaving 2 bases unmatched. Germline V CDR1 and CDR2: MNHEY, SVGAGI. This CDR3 contains 14 residues. The CDR3 region has the DNA TGTGCCAGCAGACGGGAGGTTGGGGCCAACGTCCTGACTTTC. This translates into CASRREVGANVLTF.

This clone occurred a few times. V gene TRBV6-5 combines with J gene TRBJ2-2, with 8 bases lining up with TRBD2. This CDR3 comprises 15 residues. Unmatched junction bases numbered 8, after V lost 7 bases and J lost 4 bases. From germline, CDR1 is MNHEY and CDR2 SVGAGI. Here the CDR3 reads CASTSGGAGTGELFF. DNA of the CDR3: TGTGCCAGCACCTCCGGGGGGGCGGGCACCGGGGAGCTGTTTTTT.

The gene calls are TRBV5-1 and TRBJ1-1; 7 bases agree with TRBD1. Germline CDR1 is SGHRS and CDR2 is YFSETQ. V gave up 2 bases and J gave up 11 bases; unmatched junction bases: 6. CDR3 length: 12 residues. The CDR3 here is CASSFQTGHAFF. The CDR3 region has the DNA TGCGCCAGCAGCTTTCAGACAGGGCACGCTTTCTTT.

This clone was counted between two and nine times. This chain links TRBV28 with TRBJ2-3; 9 nucleotides line up with TRBD1. The CDR3 runs 15 residues. With V trimmed by 5 bases and J by 5 bases, 8 bases remained unmatched. CDR1 is MDHEN and CDR2 is SYDVKM in the germline V gene. In DNA, the CDR3 is TGTGCCAGCAGTCCCCCGGGACAGGGAGGAGATACGCAGTATTTT. Protein sequence: CASSPPGQGGDTQYF.

In this sample, this clone turned up a few times. This chain links TRBV28 with TRBJ2-6; 7 bases agree with TRBD1. Looked up from germline, CDR1 is MDHEN and CDR2 is SYDVKM. V trimming: 5 bases; J trimming: 3 bases; junction bases outside the gene matches: 4. CDR3 length: 15 residues. The CDR3 DNA is TGTGCCAGCAGTGCAGGGGGTGGTGGGGCCAACGTCCTGACTTTC. This translates into CASSAGGGGANVLTF.